The clone carrying this T cell receptor (beta chain) appeared once. The antigen remains unidentified. Sequenced by immunoSEQ multiplex PCR; TCRdb stores in-frame clones only, minus some. The table includes 100,000 to 150,000 clones, about 89% detected once. The CDR3 spans 12 residues. The V end was cut by 2 bases, the J end by 6 bases, with 4 bases between. Germline V gene data show CDR1 as SEHNR and CDR2 as FQNEAQ (reference sequence). This entry belongs to a study of T cell responses to AZD1222 COVID-19 vaccine. Overall study findings and caveats: A reported finding is that nearly half of spike-specific TCRs target unmutated variant regions.

This TCR derives from an adult in good health. Sequenced here: peripheral blood, sampled on day 0 of AZD1222 vaccination. The V gene is TRBV7-9, the J gene TRBJ2-2; no clear D gene. As DNA, the CDR3 is TGTGCCAGCAGCTTACGTTCCGGGGAGCTGTTTTTT. It is translated as CASSLRSGELFF.